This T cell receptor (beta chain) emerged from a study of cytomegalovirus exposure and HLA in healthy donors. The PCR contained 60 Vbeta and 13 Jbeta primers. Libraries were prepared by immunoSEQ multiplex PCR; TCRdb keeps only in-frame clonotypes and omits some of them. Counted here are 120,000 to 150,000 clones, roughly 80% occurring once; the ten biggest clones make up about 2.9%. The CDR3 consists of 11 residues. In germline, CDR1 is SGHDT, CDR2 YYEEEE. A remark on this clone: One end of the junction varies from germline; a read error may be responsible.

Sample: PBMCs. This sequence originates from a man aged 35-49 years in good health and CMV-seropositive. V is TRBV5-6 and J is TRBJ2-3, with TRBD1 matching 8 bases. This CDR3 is CASSTRTGSDF. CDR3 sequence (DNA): TGTGCCAGCAGCACTAGGACAGGGTCGGATTTT.